The 16 T cell receptor beta chains in this list originate from one sample, sequenced in a study of blood T cell repertoires in COVID-19. Clones were sequenced by immunoSEQ multiplex PCR, and TCRdb holds only the in-frame ones, with some missing. The sample records some 190,000 clones, about three quarters being singletons. The specimen was peripheral blood. The receptors stem from a woman aged 45-59 years with active or convalescent COVID-19.

This chain links TRBV18 with TRBJ2-3, with 11 bases identical to TRBD2. The CDR3 contains 17 residues. V lost 1 base to trimming and J lost 2 bases; unmatched junction nucleotides: 5. Germline CDR1 reads KGHSH; CDR2 reads LQKENI. The CDR3 nucleotides are TGTGCCAGCTCACCACTTAGCGGGGGGGCCTCCACAGATACGCAGTATTTT. Protein product: CASSPLSGGASTDTQYF.

This rearrangement joins TRBV10-1 to TRBJ2-5, with TRBD1 matching 9 bases. The CDR3 contains 16 residues. The germline gives CDR1 WNHNN, CDR2 SYGVQD (reference sequence). J gave up 3 bases and V 8 bases, and 13 bases lay outside the gene matches. CDR3 protein: CASPWDREPREETQYF. The CDR3 bases are TGCGCCAGCCCATGGGACAGGGAACCTAGGGAAGAGACCCAGTACTTC.

J is TRBJ1-2 and V is TRBV7-2, with D maybe TRBD1 (5 bases). The CDR3 extends over 18 amino acids. Germline V CDR1 and CDR2: SGHTA, FQGNSA. V was clipped by 1 base and J by 8 bases, with 26 bases between them. CDR3 nucleotides: TGTGCCAGCAGCTTAGAAGCTGTCCGTTCGGACATAACTAAGGGCTACACCTTC. It codes for CASSLEAVRSDITKGYTF.

The chain uses TRBV30 and TRBJ1-3, with D tentatively TRBD1 (5 bases). The V end lost 0 bases, the J end lost 2 bases, and 11 bases lay between the germline ends. Germline V CDR1 and CDR2: GTSNPN, SVGIG (reference sequence). The CDR3 length is 15 residues. The CDR3: CAWSVRGGTGNTIYF. In DNA, the CDR3 is TGTGCCTGGAGTGTAAGGGGTGGGACTGGAAACACCATATATTTT.

In this sample, this clone turned up a few times. CDR3 sequence reads: CASSLEGVWNTEAFF. The CDR3 bases are TGTGCCAGCAGCTTGGAAGGGGTGTGGAACACTGAAGCTTTCTTT. This chain joins TRBV5-5 and TRBJ1-1; possibly TRBD1 for D (5 bases). The CDR3 length is 15 residues. V was shortened by 0 bases and J by 1 base, with 10 bases between the two germline ends. Germline V gene sequence: CDR1 SGHKS, CDR2 YYEKEE (reference sequence).

The chain recombines TRBV6-1 with TRBJ2-3, with a weak D call TRBD2 (6 bases). This CDR3 comprises 14 residues. V was trimmed by 6 bases and J by 1 base, leaving 11 bases between them. Germline loops: CDR1 MNHNS, CDR2 SASEGT. In nucleotides, the CDR3 is TGTGCCAGCAGAACGGCTAGCGGCACAGATACGCAGTATTTT. Protein product: CASRTASGTDTQYF.

This clone was seen ten or more times. The chain links TRBV19 to TRBJ2-1; 10 bases fit TRBD2. V gave up 3 bases and J gave up 5 bases; unmatched junction bases: 7. Per the germline V gene, CDR1 is LNHDA and CDR2 is SQIVND (reference sequence). The CDR3 runs to 16 residues. For the CDR3, the DNA is TGTGCCAGTAGTATGTCTTTCCTAGCGGGGGACAATGAGCAGTTCTTC. Translated, it gives CASSMSFLAGDNEQFF. Drawing the rest from reference TRBV19 and TRBJ2-1, the complete variable domain is DGGITQSPKYLFRKEGQNVTLSCEQNLNHDAMYWYRQDPGQGLRLIYYSQIVNDFQKGDIAEGYSVSREKKESFPLTVTSAQKNPTAFYLCASSMSFLAGDNEQFFGPGTRLTVL.

The chain recombines TRBV18 with TRBJ1-1; 7 nucleotides agree with TRBD1. V lost 4 bases, J lost 5 bases, and 10 bases stayed unmatched. CDR3 length equals 15 residues. Germline V gene lookup returns CDR1 KGHSH and CDR2 LQKENI. DNA of the CDR3: TGTGCCAGCTCACTTCAGGAGGGGGCGGGAACTGAAGCTTTCTTT. Protein product: CASSLQEGAGTEAFF.

This rearrangement joins TRBV3-1 (or the pseudogene TRBV3-2) to TRBJ2-5; 9 nucleotides agree with TRBD1. Losses at the gene ends were 2 bases for V and 2 bases for J; bases not matched to a gene: 9. This CDR3 has 17 residues. The germline CDR1 and CDR2 sequences are LGHDT and YNNKEL (reference sequence). CDR3: CASSQFPGQGYQETQYF. The DNA of the CDR3 is TGTGCCAGCAGCCAATTCCCGGGACAGGGCTATCAAGAGACCCAGTACTTC.

This sequence joins TRBV2 and TRBJ2-5, with 8 bases that match TRBD2. V lost 3 bases and J lost 4; bases outside the gene matches: 13. Germline lookup yields CDR1 SNHLY and CDR2 FYNNEI. The CDR3 has 17 amino acids. DNA of the CDR3: TGTGCCAGCAGTGACGATAACGGGGGGGCCGTAGTAGAGACCCAGTACTTC. Amino acids: CASSDDNGGAVVETQYF.

The chain recombines TRBV7-8 with TRBJ1-5; possible D gene TRBD1, 5 bases. CDR1 and CDR2 from the germline V gene are SGHVS and FQNEAQ. There are 17 residues in the CDR3. Trimming cost V 3 bases and J 4 bases, with 19 bases left between them. For the CDR3, the DNA is TGTGCCAGCAGCTTTGGGAGGGTTACGGGGGGTAATCAGCCCCAGCATTTT. It yields the protein CASSFGRVTGGNQPQHF.

This clone was found once. The V gene is TRBV6-2 or TRBV6-3, the J gene TRBJ2-3; weak D call: TRBD2 (6 bases). The CDR3 runs to 16 residues. Trimming pared 2 bases from V and 0 bases from J, leaving 12 bases between. CDR1 is MNHEY, CDR2 SVGEGT, per germline. The CDR3 bases are TGTGCCAGCAGTTACAAGCGCGGAGGGAGCACAGATACGCAGTATTTT. Protein sequence: CASSYKRGGSTDTQYF.

V and J are TRBV5-4 and TRBJ2-1; 7 bases fit TRBD1. V lost 0 bases, J lost 8 bases, and 2 bases stayed unmatched. The germline CDR1 and CDR2 sequences are SGHNT and YYREEE (reference sequence). There are 13 residues in the CDR3. CDR3 loop: CASSLDQGDEQFF. The CDR3 region has the DNA TGTGCCAGCAGCTTGGACCAGGGGGATGAGCAGTTCTTC.

V and J are TRBV6-4 and TRBJ1-6; the D gene is possibly TRBD1 (6 bases). CDR3 length equals 15 residues. Trimming removed 6 bases at V and 4 bases at J, with 13 bases between. From germline, CDR1 is MRHNA and CDR2 SNTAGT. As DNA, the CDR3 is TGTGCCAGCAGGGTTGGGACACCTTATAATTCACCCCTCCACTTT. It codes for CASRVGTPYNSPLHF.

The CDR3 loop reads CASSPSGGVFYEQYF. CDR3 sequence (DNA): TGTGCCAGCAGCCCTAGCGGGGGGGTCTTCTACGAGCAGTACTTC. The chain employs TRBV7-2 and TRBJ2-7, with TRBD2 identical over 12 bases. Germline V gene data show CDR1 as SGHTA and CDR2 as FQGNSA. The ends lost 5 bases at V and 3 bases at J; junction bases unmatched: 5. There are 15 residues in the CDR3.

The chain carries TRBV7-9 and TRBJ1-6, with no clear D. The length of the CDR3 is 12 residues. The V gene's germline CDR1 is SEHNR and CDR2 FQNEAQ (reference sequence). Trimming shortened V by 5 bases and J by 12 bases, and 11 bases separated the two germline ends. The CDR3 coding sequence is TGTGCCAGCAGCCGAGAGGGTATACCCCTCCACTTT. Encoded protein: CASSREGIPLHF. Combining the CDR3 with reference TRBV7-9 and TRBJ1-6 gives the whole variable domain DTGVSQNPRHKITKRGQNVTFRCDPISEHNRLYWYRQTLGQGPEFLTYFQNEAQLEKSRLLSDRFSAERPKGSFSTLEIQRTEQGDSAMYLCASSREGIPLHFGNGTRLTVT.